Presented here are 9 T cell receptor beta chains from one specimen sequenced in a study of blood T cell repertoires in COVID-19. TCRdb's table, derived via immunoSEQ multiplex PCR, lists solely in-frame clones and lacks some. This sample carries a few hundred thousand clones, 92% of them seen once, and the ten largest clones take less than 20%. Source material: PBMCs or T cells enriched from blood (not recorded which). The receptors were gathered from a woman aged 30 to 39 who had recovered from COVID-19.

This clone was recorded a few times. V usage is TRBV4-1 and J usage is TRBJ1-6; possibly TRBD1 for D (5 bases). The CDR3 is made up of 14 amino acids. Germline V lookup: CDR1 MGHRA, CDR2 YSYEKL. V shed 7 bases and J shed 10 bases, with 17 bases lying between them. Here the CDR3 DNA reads TGCGCCAGCAACCCTGACAGTATCGGGTCACCCCTCCACTTT. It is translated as CASNPDSIGSPLHF.

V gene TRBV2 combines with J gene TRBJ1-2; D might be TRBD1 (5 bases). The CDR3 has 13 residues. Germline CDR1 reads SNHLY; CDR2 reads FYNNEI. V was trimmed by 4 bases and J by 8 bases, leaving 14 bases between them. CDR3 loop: CASSVGPRWGYTF. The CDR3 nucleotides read TGTGCCAGCAGTGTGGGGCCCCGGTGGGGCTACACCTTC.

The CDR3 is CASSKGSGYSNQPQHF. In nucleotides, the CDR3 is TGTGCCAGCAGCAAAGGGTCAGGGTATAGCAATCAGCCCCAGCATTTT. The rearrangement uses TRBV21-1 and TRBJ1-5; whether TRBD1, the table's D call, matches the DNA was not checked. TRBV21-1 represents a pseudogene. CDR3 length: 16 residues.

The CDR3 bases are TGTGCCAGCAGCTCCACTATGACAGGGCTGAACACTGAAGCTTTCTTT. It translates to CASSSTMTGLNTEAFF. The V and J genes are TRBV7-2 and TRBJ1-1; 7 positions match TRBD1. Germline lookup yields CDR1 SGHTA and CDR2 FQGNSA. V lost 4 bases to trimming and J lost 0 bases; unmatched junction nucleotides: 8. The CDR3 covers 16 residues.

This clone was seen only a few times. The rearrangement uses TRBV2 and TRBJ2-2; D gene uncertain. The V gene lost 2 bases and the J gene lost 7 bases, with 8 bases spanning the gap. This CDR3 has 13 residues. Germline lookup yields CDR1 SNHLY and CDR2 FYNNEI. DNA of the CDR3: TGTGCCAGCAGTGAATCAGTGGTCGGGGAGCTGTTTTTT. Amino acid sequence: CASSESVVGELFF.

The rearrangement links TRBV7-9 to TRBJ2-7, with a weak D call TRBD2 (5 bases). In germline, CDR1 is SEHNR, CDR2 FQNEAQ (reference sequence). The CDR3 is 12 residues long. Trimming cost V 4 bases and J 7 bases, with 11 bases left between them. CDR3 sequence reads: CASSSAPGEQYF. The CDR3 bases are TGTGCCAGCAGCTCGGCCCCGGGGGAGCAGTACTTC.

CDR3 loop: CASRKQDTYGYTF. The CDR3 bases are TGTGCCAGCAGGAAACAGGACACATATGGCTACACCTTC. The rearrangement links TRBV5-4 to TRBJ1-2; maybe TRBD1 (5 bases). This CDR3 has 13 amino acids. Trimming took off 5 bases at V and 5 bases at J, with 13 bases between the two ends. Germline V gene sequence: CDR1 SGHNT, CDR2 YYREEE (reference sequence).

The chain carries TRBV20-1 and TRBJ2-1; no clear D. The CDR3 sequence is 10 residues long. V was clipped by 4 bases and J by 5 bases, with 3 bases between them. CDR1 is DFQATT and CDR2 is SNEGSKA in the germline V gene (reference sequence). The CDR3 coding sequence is TGCAGTGCTAATAACAATGAGCAGTTCTTC. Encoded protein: CSANNNEQFF.

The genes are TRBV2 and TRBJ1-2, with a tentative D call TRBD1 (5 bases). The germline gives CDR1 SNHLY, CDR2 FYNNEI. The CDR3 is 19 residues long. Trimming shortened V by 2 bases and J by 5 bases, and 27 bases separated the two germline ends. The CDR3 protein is CASSERSAREGVSRYGYTF. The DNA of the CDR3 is TGTGCCAGCAGTGAACGGTCGGCCAGGGAGGGCGTATCTAGGTATGGCTACACCTTC.